These 9 T cell receptor beta chains were all obtained from the same sample, sequenced in a study of cytomegalovirus exposure and HLA in healthy donors. The PCR was carried out with 60 Vbeta primers and 13 Jbeta primers. The table came from immunoSEQ multiplex PCR; TCRdb's copy has only in-frame clones and leaves some out. The sample lists fewer than 250,000 clones, 70% to 90% seen once, with over 1% in the top ten. Sequenced input: PBMCs. Receptors were obtained from a human donor in good health.

The V and J genes are TRBV7-2 and TRBJ1-2; TRBD1 is a possible D gene (5 bases). In germline, CDR1 is SGHTA, CDR2 FQGNSA. V gave up 1 base and J gave up 2 bases, with 8 bases separating them. CDR3 length: 14 amino acids. CDR3 protein: CASSLGAGNYGYTF. CDR3 nucleotides: TGTGCCAGCAGCTTAGGGGCAGGGAACTATGGCTACACCTTC. The whole variable domain, remainder taken from reference TRBV7-2 and TRBJ1-2, is GAGVSQSPSNKVTEKGKDVELRCDPISGHTALYWYRQSLGQGLEFLIYFQGNSAPDKSGLPSDRFSAERTGGSVSTLTIQRTQQEDSAVYLCASSLGAGNYGYTFGSGTRLTVV.

This clone was seen just once. CDR3 sequence (DNA): TGTGCCAGCAGCGGCGGACCGGGACAGGGCAATCAGCCCCAGCATTTT. Amino acids: CASSGGPGQGNQPQHF. The chain is built from TRBV7-9 and TRBJ1-5; TRBD1 agrees at 8 bases. CDR3 length: 16 amino acids. Germline lookup yields CDR1 SEHNR and CDR2 FQNEAQ (reference sequence). Trimming cost V 5 bases and J 2 bases; bases outside gene matches: 8. Looking up the rest from reference TRBV7-9 and TRBJ1-5 gives the full variable domain: DTGVSQNPRHKITKRGQNVTFRCDPISEHNRLYWYRQTLGQGPEFLTYFQNEAQLEKSRLLSDRFSAERPKGSFSTLEIQRTEQGDSAMYLCASSGGPGQGNQPQHFGDGTRLSIL.

The count of this clone is one. J is TRBJ2-5 and V is TRBV29-1; the D gene is possibly TRBD2 (5 bases). V lost 0 bases and J 5 bases, leaving 10 bases between the germline ends. CDR1 SQVTM and CDR2 ANQGSEA come from the germline V gene. The CDR3 loop spans 13 amino acids. Written as DNA, the CDR3 is TGCAGCGTTGAAGACGGGATCTGGGAGACCCAGTACTTC. Translated, it gives CSVEDGIWETQYF.

The chain recombines TRBV6-1 with TRBJ2-5; a weak D match, TRBD1 (7 bases). The CDR3 has 14 amino acids. CDR1 is MNHNS, CDR2 SASEGT, per germline. The V gene lost 6 bases and the J gene lost 5 bases, with 16 bases spanning the gap. The CDR3 sequence: CASRGGQLSETQYF. The CDR3 nucleotides read TGTGCCAGCAGGGGGGGACAGTTATCGGAGACCCAGTACTTC.

The genes are TRBV2 and TRBJ2-1; 13 nucleotides line up with TRBD2. The germline CDR1 and CDR2 sequences are SNHLY and FYNNEI. This CDR3 has 16 residues. The junction had 2 bases not matched to a gene; V was cut back by 0 bases and J by 6 bases. This CDR3 is CASSEAGTSGTNEQFF. The CDR3 nucleotides read TGTGCCAGCAGTGAAGCCGGGACTAGCGGGACCAATGAGCAGTTCTTC.

The chain couples TRBV28 to TRBJ2-7; D might be TRBD1 (6 bases). V was clipped by 3 bases and J by 2 bases, with 8 bases between them. The germline V gene has CDR1 MDHEN and CDR2 SYDVKM. CDR3 length: 13 residues. In DNA, the CDR3 is TGTGCCAGCAGTTTCCAGGGGCCCTACGAGCAGTACTTC. This sequence encodes CASSFQGPYEQYF.

V is TRBV18 and J is TRBJ1-5; the match to TRBD1 covers 7 bases. Trimming removed 3 bases from V and 6 bases from J; junction bases left unmatched: 11. Per germline, CDR1 KGHSH and CDR2 LQKENI. CDR3 length equals 16 residues. The CDR3 loop is CASSPRGGTSIQPQHF. DNA for the CDR3: TGTGCCAGCTCACCGAGAGGGGGCACCTCTATTCAGCCCCAGCATTTT. Together with reference TRBV18 and TRBJ1-5, the CDR3 gives the full variable domain: NAGVMQNPRHLVRRRGQEARLRCSPMKGHSHVYWYRQLPEEGLKFMVYLQKENIIDESGMPKERFSAEFPKEGPSILRIQQVVRGDSAAYFCASSPRGGTSIQPQHFGDGTRLSIL.

V and J are TRBV2 and TRBJ1-1, with TRBD1 matching 9 bases. J lost 8 bases, V lost 6 bases, and 7 bases had no gene match. The CDR3 is 13 amino acids. CDR1 SNHLY and CDR2 FYNNEI come from the germline V gene. CDR3 bases: TGTGCCAGCAGCCCTACAGGGGGCGTAGAAGCTTTCTTT. Amino acid sequence: CASSPTGGVEAFF.

This clone has just a few counts. This chain links TRBV15 with TRBJ1-1, with D uncertain. V lost 0 bases to trimming and J lost 8 bases, with 16 bases between them. CDR1 and CDR2 (germline): LNHNV, YYDKDF (reference sequence). CDR3 length equals 15 residues. The DNA for the CDR3 is TGTGCCACCAGCAGAGATTTTCCCCCAGCGGAAGAAGCTTTCTTT. It yields the protein CATSRDFPPAEEAFF.